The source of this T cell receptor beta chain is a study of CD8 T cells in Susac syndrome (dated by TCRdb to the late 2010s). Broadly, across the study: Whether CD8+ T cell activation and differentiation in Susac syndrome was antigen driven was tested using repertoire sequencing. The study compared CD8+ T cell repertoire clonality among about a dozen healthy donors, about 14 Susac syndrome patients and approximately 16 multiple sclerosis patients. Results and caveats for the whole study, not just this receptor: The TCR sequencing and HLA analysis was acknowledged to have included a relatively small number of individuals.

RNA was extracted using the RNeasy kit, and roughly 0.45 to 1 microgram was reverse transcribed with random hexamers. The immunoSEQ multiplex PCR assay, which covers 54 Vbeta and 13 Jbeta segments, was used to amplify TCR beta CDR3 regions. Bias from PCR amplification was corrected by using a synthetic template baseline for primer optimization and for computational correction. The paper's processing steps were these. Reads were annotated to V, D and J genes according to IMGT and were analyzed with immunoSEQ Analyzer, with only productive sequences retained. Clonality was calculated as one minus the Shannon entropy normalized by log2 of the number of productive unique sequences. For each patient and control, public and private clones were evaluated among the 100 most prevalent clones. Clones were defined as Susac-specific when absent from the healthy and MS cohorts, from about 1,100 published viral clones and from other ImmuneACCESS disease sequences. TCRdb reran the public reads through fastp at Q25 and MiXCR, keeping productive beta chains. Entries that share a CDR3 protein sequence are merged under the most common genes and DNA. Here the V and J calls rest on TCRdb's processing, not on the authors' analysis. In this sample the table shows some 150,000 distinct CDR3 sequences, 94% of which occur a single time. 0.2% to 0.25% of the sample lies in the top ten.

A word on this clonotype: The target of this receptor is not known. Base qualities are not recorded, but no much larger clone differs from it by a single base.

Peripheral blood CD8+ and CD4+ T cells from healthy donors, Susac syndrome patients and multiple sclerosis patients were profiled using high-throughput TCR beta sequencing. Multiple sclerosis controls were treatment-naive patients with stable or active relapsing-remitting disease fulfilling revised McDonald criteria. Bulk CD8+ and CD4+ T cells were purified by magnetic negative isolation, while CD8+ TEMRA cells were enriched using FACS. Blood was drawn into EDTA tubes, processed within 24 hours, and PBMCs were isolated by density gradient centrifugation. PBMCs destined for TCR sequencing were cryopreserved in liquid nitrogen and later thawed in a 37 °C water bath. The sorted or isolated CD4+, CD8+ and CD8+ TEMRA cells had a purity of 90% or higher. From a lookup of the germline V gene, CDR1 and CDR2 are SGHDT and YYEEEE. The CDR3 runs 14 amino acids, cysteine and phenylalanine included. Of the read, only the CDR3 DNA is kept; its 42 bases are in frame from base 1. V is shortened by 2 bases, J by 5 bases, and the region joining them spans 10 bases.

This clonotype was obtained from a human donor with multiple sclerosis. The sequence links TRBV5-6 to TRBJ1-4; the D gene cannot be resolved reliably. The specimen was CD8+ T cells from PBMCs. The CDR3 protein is CASSFGPANEKLFF. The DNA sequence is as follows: TGTGCCAGCAGCTTCGGACCCGCAAATGAAAAACTGTTTTTT.